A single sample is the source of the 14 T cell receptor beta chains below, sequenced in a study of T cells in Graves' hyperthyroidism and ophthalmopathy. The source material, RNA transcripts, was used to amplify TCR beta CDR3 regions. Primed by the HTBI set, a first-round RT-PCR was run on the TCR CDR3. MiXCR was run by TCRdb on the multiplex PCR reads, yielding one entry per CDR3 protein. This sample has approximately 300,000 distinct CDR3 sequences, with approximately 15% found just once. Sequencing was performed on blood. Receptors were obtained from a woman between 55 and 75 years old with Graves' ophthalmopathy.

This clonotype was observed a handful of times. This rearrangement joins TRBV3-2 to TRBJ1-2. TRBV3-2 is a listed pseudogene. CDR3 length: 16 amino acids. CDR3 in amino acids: CASSQTGPWQGYGYTF. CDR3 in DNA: TGTGCCAGCAGCCAAACCGGGCCCTGGCAGGGCTATGGCTACACCTTC.

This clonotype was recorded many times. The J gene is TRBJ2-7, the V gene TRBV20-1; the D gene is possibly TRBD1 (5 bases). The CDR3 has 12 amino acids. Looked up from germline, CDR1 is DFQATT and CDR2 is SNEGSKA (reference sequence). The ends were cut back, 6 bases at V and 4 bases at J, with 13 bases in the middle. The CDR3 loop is CSASRQFYEQYF. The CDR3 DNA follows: TGCAGTGCGTCCCGACAGTTTTACGAGCAGTACTTC.

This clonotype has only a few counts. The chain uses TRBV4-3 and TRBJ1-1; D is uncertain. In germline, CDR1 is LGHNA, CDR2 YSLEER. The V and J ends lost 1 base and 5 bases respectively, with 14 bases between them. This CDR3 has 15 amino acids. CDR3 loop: CASSQASTGWTEAFF. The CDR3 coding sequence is TGCGCCAGCAGCCAAGCGAGCACGGGGTGGACTGAAGCTTTCTTT.

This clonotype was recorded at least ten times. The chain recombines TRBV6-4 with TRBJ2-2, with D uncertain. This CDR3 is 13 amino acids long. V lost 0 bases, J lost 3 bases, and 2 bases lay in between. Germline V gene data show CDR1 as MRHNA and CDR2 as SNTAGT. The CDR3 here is CASSDSDTGELFF. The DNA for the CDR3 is TGTGCCAGCAGTGACTCGGACACCGGGGAGCTGTTTTTT.

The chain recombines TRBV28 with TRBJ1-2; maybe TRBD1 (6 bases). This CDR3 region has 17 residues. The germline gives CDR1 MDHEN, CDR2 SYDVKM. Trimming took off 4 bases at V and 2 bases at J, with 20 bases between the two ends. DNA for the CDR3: TGTGCCAGCAGTTCGGGAGGGGCAGGGGTGGCCAACTATGGCTACACCTTC. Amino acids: CASSSGGAGVANYGYTF.

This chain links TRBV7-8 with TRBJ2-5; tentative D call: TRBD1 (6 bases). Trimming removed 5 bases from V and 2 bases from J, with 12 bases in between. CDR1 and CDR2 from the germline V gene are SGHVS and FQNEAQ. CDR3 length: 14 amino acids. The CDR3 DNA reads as TGTGCCAGCAGCCGACGTGGACAGCAAGAGACCCAGTACTTC. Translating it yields CASSRRGQQETQYF.

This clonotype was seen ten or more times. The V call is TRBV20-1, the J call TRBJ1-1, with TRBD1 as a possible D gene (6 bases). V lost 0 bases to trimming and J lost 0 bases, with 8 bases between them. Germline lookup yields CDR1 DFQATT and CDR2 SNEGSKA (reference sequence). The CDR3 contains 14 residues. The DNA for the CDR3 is TGCAGTGCTAGAGAGGGGGGCATGAACACTGAAGCTTTCTTT. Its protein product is CSAREGGMNTEAFF.

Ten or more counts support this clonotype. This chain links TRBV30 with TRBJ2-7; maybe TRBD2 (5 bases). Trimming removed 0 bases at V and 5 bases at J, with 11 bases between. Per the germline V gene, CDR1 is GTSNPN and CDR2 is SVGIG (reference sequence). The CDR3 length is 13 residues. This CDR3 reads CAWSVTGSHEQYF. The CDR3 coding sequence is TGTGCCTGGAGTGTAACGGGGTCCCACGAGCAGTACTTC.

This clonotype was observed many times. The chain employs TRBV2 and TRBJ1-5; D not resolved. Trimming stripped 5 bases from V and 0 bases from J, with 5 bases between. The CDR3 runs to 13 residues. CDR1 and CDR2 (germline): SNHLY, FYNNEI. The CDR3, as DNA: TGTGCCAGCAGTATATTTAGCAATCAGCCCCAGCATTTT. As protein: CASSIFSNQPQHF.

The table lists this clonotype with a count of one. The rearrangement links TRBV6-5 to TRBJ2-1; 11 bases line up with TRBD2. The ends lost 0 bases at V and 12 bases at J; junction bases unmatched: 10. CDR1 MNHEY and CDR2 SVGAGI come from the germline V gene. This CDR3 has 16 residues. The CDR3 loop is CASSYSRTTSGMGQFF. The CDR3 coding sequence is TGTGCCAGCAGTTACTCGAGGACGACTAGCGGGATGGGGCAGTTCTTC.

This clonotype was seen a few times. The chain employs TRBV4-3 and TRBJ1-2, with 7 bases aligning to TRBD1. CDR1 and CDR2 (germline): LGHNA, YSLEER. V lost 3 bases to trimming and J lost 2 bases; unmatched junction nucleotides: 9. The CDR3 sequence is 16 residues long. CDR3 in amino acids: CASSHTGGRGNYGYTF. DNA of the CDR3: TGCGCCAGCAGCCACACTGGAGGCAGGGGGAACTATGGCTACACCTTC.

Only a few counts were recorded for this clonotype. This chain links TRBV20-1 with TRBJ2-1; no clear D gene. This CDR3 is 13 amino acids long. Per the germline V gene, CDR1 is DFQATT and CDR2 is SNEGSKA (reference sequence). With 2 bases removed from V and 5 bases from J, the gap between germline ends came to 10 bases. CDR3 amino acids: CSARRLRHNEQFF. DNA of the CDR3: TGCAGTGCTAGAAGGTTGCGACACAATGAGCAGTTCTTC.

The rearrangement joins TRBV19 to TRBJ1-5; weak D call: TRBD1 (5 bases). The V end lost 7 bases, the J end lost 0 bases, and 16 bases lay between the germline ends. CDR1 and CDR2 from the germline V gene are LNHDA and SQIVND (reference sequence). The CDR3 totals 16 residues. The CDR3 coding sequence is TGTGCCAGTACTTCCTACGAGGGGAGTAGCAATCAGCCCCAGCATTTT. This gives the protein CASTSYEGSSNQPQHF.

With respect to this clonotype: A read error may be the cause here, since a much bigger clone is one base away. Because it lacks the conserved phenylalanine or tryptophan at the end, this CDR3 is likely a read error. The CDR3 DNA sequence: TGTGCCAGCAGCTGGACTAGCGGGAATGGCAATGAGCAGTTCCTC. Translated, it gives CASSWTSGNGNEQFL. The genes are TRBV5-5 and TRBJ2-1, with 12 positions matching TRBD2. This CDR3 comprises 15 residues. Germline CDR1 SGHKS, CDR2 YYEKEE (reference sequence). V shed 3 bases, J shed 6 bases, and the junction held 4 bases outside the gene matches.